The rows below give T cell receptor beta chains drawn from one sample of a study of T-cell memory formation after mild COVID-19. TCRdb called the 5' RACE reads again in MiXCR, with one record for every CDR3 protein. The sample lists more than 450,000 distinct CDR3 sequences; about a sixth were seen once. The material sequenced was PBMCs or a T cell subset sorted from them (not recorded which). These TCRs come from an adult woman who had mild COVID-19 (a few samples of this study predate the infection). Cell type and time point are not known. Each CDR3 is given with its conserved first and last residue. The D gene is left open where the match is weak. A clone size is listed for some rows: how often the clone was seen (once, few, many), or a class if it is expanded.

-,-,TRBJ1-4,TRBV12-3/TRBV12-4,CASSLWGANEKLFF,TGTGCCAGCAGTTTGTGGGGGGCTAATGAAAAACTGTTTTTT
-,-,TRBJ2-3,TRBV5-4,CASSPRRVGPSTDTQYF,TGTGCCAGCAGCCCCCGTAGGGTAGGGCCTAGCACAGATACGCAGTATTTT
TRBD1,-,TRBJ1-5,TRBV28,CASTRRDRVKQPQHF,TGTGCCAGCACGCGAAGGGACAGGGTGAAACAGCCCCAGCATTTT
-,-,TRBJ2-1,TRBV20-1,CSATLQVYNEQFF,TGCAGTGCTACACTACAGGTTTACAATGAGCAGTTCTTC
TRBD1,few,TRBJ2-1,TRBV12-3/TRBV12-4,CASSHPGDRGRNEQFF,TGTGCCAGCAGCCACCCGGGGGACAGGGGGAGAAATGAGCAGTTCTTC
-,few,TRBJ2-2,TRBV29-1,CSVRLFDTGELFF,TGCAGCGTTCGCCTGTTCGACACCGGGGAGCTGTTTTTT
-,-,TRBJ1-1,TRBV29-1,CSVAVAIMNTEAFF,TGCAGCGTTGCTGTTGCGATAATGAACACTGAAGCTTTCTTT
TRBD1,-,TRBJ1-4,TRBV18,CASSRAGGTNEKLFF,TGTGCCAGCTCACGAGCAGGGGGCACTAATGAAAAACTGTTTTTT
TRBD1,-,TRBJ2-5,TRBV20-1,CSARGTGTKETQYF,TGCAGTGCTAGAGGGACAGGGACAAAAGAGACCCAGTACTTC
-,few,TRBJ2-3,TRBV27,CASKRQAAQADTQYF,TGTGCCAGCAAACGACAGGCCGCCCAGGCAGATACGCAGTATTTT
-,-,TRBJ1-5,TRBV20-1,CSAMQGGRNQPQHF,TGCAGTGCTATGCAGGGAGGGCGCAATCAGCCCCAGCATTTT
-,-,TRBJ1-5,TRBV6-1,CASKEGISNQPQHF,TGTGCCAGCAAGGAGGGAATCAGCAATCAGCCCCAGCATTTT
-,-,TRBJ2-5,TRBV7-9,CASIHVPREETQYF,TGTGCCAGCATCCATGTCCCTAGGGAGGAGACCCAGTACTTC
-,-,TRBJ1-5,TRBV7-2,CASSFEPLAREGQPQHF,TGTGCCAGCAGCTTCGAACCTCTGGCCAGGGAGGGTCAGCCCCAGCATTTT
TRBD1,few,TRBJ2-3,TRBV4-1,CASSSEDRGQTDTQYF,TGCGCCAGCAGCTCGGAAGACAGGGGTCAGACAGATACGCAGTATTTT
TRBD2,few,TRBJ2-1,TRBV4-1,CASSQVAGVGDEQFF,TGCGCCAGCAGCCAGGTAGCGGGGGTGGGGGATGAGCAGTTCTTC
-,-,TRBJ2-2,TRBV19,CASSRKGPSTGELFF,TGTGCCAGTAGTAGAAAGGGGCCCAGCACCGGGGAGCTGTTTTTT
-,-,TRBJ1-4,TRBV5-1,CASSFGSFATNEKLFF,TGCGCCAGCAGCTTTGGTTCCTTTGCAACTAATGAAAAACTGTTTTTT
-,-,TRBJ1-6,TRBV11-2,CASSLGEGSYNSPLHF,TGTGCCAGCAGCTTGGGGGAGGGCTCCTATAATTCACCCCTCCACTTT
-,few,TRBJ2-2,TRBV6-2/TRBV6-3,CASARRTSSETGELFF,TGTGCCAGCGCCCGGAGGACAAGCAGTGAAACCGGGGAGCTGTTTTTT
TRBD1,-,TRBJ2-4,TRBV20-1,CSAFRAQGAWDIQYF,TGCAGTGCCTTCCGTGCCCAGGGGGCATGGGACATTCAGTACTTC
-,few,TRBJ2-3,TRBV29-1,CSVVLGESWTDTQYF,TGCAGCGTAGTTCTGGGAGAGAGTTGGACAGATACGCAGTATTTT
-,many,TRBJ2-2,TRBV12-3/TRBV12-4,CASTRHTGELFF,TGTGCCAGCACCCGGCACACCGGGGAGCTGTTTTTT
TRBD1,-,TRBJ2-1,TRBV14,CASSQLGTGLIEQFF,TGTGCCAGCAGCCAGCTTGGGACAGGGTTAATCGAGCAGTTCTTC
-,once,TRBJ1-2,TRBV5-1,CASSKGPLDGYTF,TGCGCCAGCAGCAAGGGACCCCTCGATGGCTACACCTTC
-,few,TRBJ1-1,TRBV2,CASRGSNPEAFF,TGTGCCAGCAGGGGTTCTAACCCTGAAGCTTTCTTT
TRBD2,-,TRBJ2-7,TRBV12-3/TRBV12-4,CASSLGTSGSRSYEQYF,TGTGCCAGCAGCCTCGGGACTAGCGGGAGTCGATCCTACGAGCAGTACTTC
-,-,TRBJ2-2,TRBV15,CATSREPSWGNTGELFF,TGTGCCACCAGCAGAGAACCAAGCTGGGGGAACACCGGGGAGCTGTTTTTT
-,-,TRBJ2-2,TRBV7-3,CASSTGLGDTGELFF,TGTGCCAGCAGCACAGGACTCGGGGATACCGGGGAGCTGTTTTTT
TRBD2,-,TRBJ2-3,TRBV12-3/TRBV12-4,CASLGLAGVSDTQYF,TGTGCCAGCCTGGGGCTAGCGGGAGTTTCAGATACGCAGTATTTT
TRBD1,few,TRBJ2-5,TRBV9,CASSPSGSGFGTVRQETQYF,TGTGCCAGCAGCCCGAGTGGAAGCGGTTTCGGGACAGTCCGCCAAGAGACCCAGTACTTC